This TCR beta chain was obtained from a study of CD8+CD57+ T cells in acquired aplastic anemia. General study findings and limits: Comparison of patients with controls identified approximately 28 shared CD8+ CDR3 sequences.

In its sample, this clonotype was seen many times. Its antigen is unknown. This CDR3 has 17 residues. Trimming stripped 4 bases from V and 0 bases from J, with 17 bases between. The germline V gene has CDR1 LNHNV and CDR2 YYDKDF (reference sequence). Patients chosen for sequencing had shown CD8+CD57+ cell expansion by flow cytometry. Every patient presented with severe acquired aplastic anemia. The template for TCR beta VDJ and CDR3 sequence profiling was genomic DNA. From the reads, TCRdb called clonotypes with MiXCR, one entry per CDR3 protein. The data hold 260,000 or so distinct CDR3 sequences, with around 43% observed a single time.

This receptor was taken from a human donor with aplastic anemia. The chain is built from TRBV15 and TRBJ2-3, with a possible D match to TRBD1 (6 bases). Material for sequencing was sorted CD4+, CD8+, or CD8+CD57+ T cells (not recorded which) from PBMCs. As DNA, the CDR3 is TGTGCCACCAGCATCGACCAGGGGACCGTTAGCACAGATACGCAGTATTTT. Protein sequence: CATSIDQGTVSTDTQYF.